This T cell receptor beta chain was sequenced in a study of CD8 T cells in ankylosing spondylitis. Findings and caveats of the study: Earlier authors reported some of these motif variants in reactive arthritis synovial fluid and blood.

The sample holds many counts of this clonotype. Antigen: not known. TCRdb itself ran the 5' RACE reads through MiXCR, one entry per CDR3 protein. The sample carries a few hundred thousand distinct CDR3 sequences, about 18% recorded once. This clonotype was sampled from a male donor with ankylosing spondylitis or in good health (not recorded which). Sample: blood, either unsorted or a sorted T cell fraction (not recorded which).

The CDR3 here is CASSVGLGREQFF. The CDR3, as DNA: TGTGCCAGCAGCGTGGGACTGGGGCGTGAGCAGTTCTTC. V and J are TRBV7-8 and TRBJ2-1, with a possible D match to TRBD2 (6 bases). The CDR3 is 13 residues long. V dropped 5 bases and J dropped 9 bases, with 14 bases sitting between them. In germline, CDR1 is SGHVS, CDR2 FQNEAQ.